The present T cell receptor beta chain was sequenced within a study of T cells in Graves' hyperthyroidism and ophthalmopathy. The wider study: Initial diagnosis, before any treatment, was when peripheral blood was collected.

This clonotype was seen a few times. There were TCR beta CDR3 regions amplified from RNA transcripts. HTBI primers were employed in a first-round RT-PCR of the TCR CDR3. A single record per CDR3 protein comes from TCRdb applying MiXCR to the multiplex PCR reads. This sample has more than 500,000 distinct CDR3 sequences, with under 20% found just once. Fresh 10 ml peripheral blood yielded PBMCs. Trimming took 7 bases from V and 0 from J, leaving 13 bases between them. This CDR3 has 15 residues. CDR1 is MNHEY and CDR2 is SVGEGT in the germline V gene. The chain employs TRBV6-2 or TRBV6-3 and TRBJ1-3, with a tentative D call TRBD1 (6 bases). Sequenced material: blood. The receptor's source is a woman aged 25 to 39 with Graves' hyperthyroidism. CDR3 sequence: CASKITGSSGNTIYF. CDR3 nucleotides: TGTGCCAGCAAAATAACAGGGAGCTCTGGAAACACCATATATTTT.